The sample holds many counts of the clone carrying this T cell receptor (beta chain). Its target is unknown. TCRdb redid the calling of the 5' RACE reads with MiXCR, one entry per CDR3 protein. The data hold roughly 28,000 distinct CDR3 sequences, with 12% observed a single time. This entry belongs to a study of T-cell memory formation after mild COVID-19. Findings and caveats of the study: Largely, contracting CD4+ clones fell within CM and EM, and contracting CD8+ clones within EMRA.

This CDR3 has 13 residues. V gave up 2 bases and J gave up 1 base, with 3 bases separating them. From germline, CDR1 is MNHNY and CDR2 SVGAGI (reference sequence). Material: PBMCs or a T cell subset sorted from them (not recorded which). This chain links TRBV6-6 with TRBJ2-1; D is ambiguous. The receptor was derived from an adult woman who had mild COVID-19 (a few samples of this study predate the infection). Cell type and time point are not known. The DNA for the CDR3 is TGTGCCAGCAGTTACAGTTCCTACAATGAGCAGTTCTTC. Protein sequence: CASSYSSYNEQFF.